These 9 T cell receptor beta chains came from one sample sequenced in a study of cytomegalovirus exposure and HLA in healthy donors. In the PCR, 60 Vbeta and 13 Jbeta primers were used. Assay: immunoSEQ multiplex PCR; the TCRdb copy retains only in-frame clones and omits some. The sample includes about 160,000 clones, approximately 84% of them seen just once. Sequenced sample: PBMCs. The receptors here all came from a man younger than 30 in good health and CMV-seropositive.

This chain uses TRBV2 with TRBJ1-2; tentatively, D is TRBD1 (5 bases). The CDR3 runs 14 residues. Germline V gene data show CDR1 as SNHLY and CDR2 as FYNNEI. Deletions cut 5 bases from V and 3 bases from J, with 13 bases between. The CDR3 nucleotides are TGTGCCAGCAGTAAGACAGAAGAACACTATGGCTACACCTTC. Residues: CASSKTEEHYGYTF.

The genes are TRBV10-3 and TRBJ1-5; D remains ambiguous. The CDR3 contains 15 residues. CDR1 and CDR2 from the germline V gene are ENHRY and SYGVKD. V lost 0 bases, J lost 2 bases, and 8 bases lay in between. CDR3 region: CAISESFVGNQPQHF. The DNA for the CDR3 is TGTGCCATCAGTGAGTCGTTTGTCGGCAATCAGCCCCAGCATTTT.

The V call is TRBV9, the J call TRBJ2-1; 13 bases align to TRBD2. CDR3 length equals 17 residues. With 3 bases clipped from V and 7 bases from J, the junction kept 10 bases outside the gene matches. Germline lookup yields CDR1 SGDLS and CDR2 YYNGEE. The DNA for the CDR3 is TGTGCCAGCAGCGCCAGACTAGCGGGGGGCCCGCATAATGAGCAGTTCTTC. Residues: CASSARLAGGPHNEQFF.

The chain uses TRBV6-5 and TRBJ1-2, with TRBD1 matching 7 bases. Trimming took 7 bases from V and 1 from J; bases not matched to a gene: 6. CDR1 is MNHEY, CDR2 SVGAGI, per germline. The CDR3 spans 14 residues. The CDR3 sequence: CASTETGINYGYTF. The CDR3 DNA reads TGTGCCAGCACCGAGACAGGGATTAACTATGGCTACACCTTC.

The chain is built from TRBV10-3 and TRBJ2-1; D remains unclear. The germline V and J ends were trimmed by 2 bases and 7 bases, with 18 bases remaining between them. CDR1 is ENHRY, CDR2 SYGVKD, per germline. The CDR3 is made up of 16 amino acids. CDR3 sequence reads: CAISETPTMFGNEQFF. In nucleotides, the CDR3 is TGTGCCATCAGTGAGACGCCCACTATGTTCGGGAATGAGCAGTTCTTC.

The rearrangement links TRBV11-1 to TRBJ2-5; 10 nucleotides match TRBD2. The CDR3 has 16 amino acids. With 1 base clipped from V and 3 bases from J, the junction kept 5 bases outside the gene matches. CDR1 and CDR2 from the germline V gene are SGHAT and FQDESV (reference sequence). The CDR3 loop reads CASSLELAGRKETQYF. The CDR3, as DNA: TGTGCCAGCAGCTTAGAACTAGCGGGGAGGAAAGAGACCCAGTACTTC. Supplemented by reference TRBV11-1 and TRBJ2-5, the full variable domain reads EAEVAQSPRYKITEKSQAVAFWCDPISGHATLYWYRQILGQGPELLVQFQDESVVDDSQLPKDRFSAERLKGVDSTLKIQPAELGDSAMYLCASSLELAGRKETQYFGPGTRLLVL.

V usage is TRBV11-2 and J usage is TRBJ2-2; 8 nucleotides match TRBD2. CDR1 is SGHAT and CDR2 is FQNNGV in the germline V gene. The CDR3 is 17 residues long. Trimming took 4 bases from V and 4 from J; bases not matched to a gene: 11. This CDR3 is CASSSIPGGAPTGELFF. The CDR3 bases are TGTGCCAGCAGCTCGATACCCGGGGGGGCGCCCACCGGGGAGCTGTTTTTT.

The rearrangement uses TRBV6-1 and TRBJ1-1; perhaps TRBD1 as D (6 bases). The CDR3 spans 13 residues. The germline CDR1 and CDR2 sequences are MNHNS and SASEGT. V was pared by 6 bases and J by 5 bases, with 13 bases between. The CDR3 sequence: CASSPEGDTEAFF. The DNA for the CDR3 is TGTGCCAGCAGCCCTGAGGGGGATACTGAAGCTTTCTTT.

The chain carries TRBV7-2 and TRBJ1-5; D is uncertain. The V end was cut by 1 base, the J end by 2 bases, with 9 bases between. CDR1 is SGHTA, CDR2 FQGNSA, per germline. This CDR3 has 15 residues. The CDR3 DNA follows: TGTGCCAGCAGCTTAGGAGGTGTAGGCAATCAGCCCCAGCATTTT. It is translated as CASSLGGVGNQPQHF.